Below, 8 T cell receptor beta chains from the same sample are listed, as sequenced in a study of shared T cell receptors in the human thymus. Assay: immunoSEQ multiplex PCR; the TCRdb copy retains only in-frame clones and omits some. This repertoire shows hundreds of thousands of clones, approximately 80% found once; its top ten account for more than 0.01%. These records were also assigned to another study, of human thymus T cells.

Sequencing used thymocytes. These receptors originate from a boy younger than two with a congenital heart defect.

Here the CDR3 DNA reads TGTGCCAGCCGGACTAGCGCCTACAATGAGCAGTTCTTC. It codes for CASRTSAYNEQFF. The rearrangement links TRBV7-2 to TRBJ2-1; 9 nucleotides align to TRBD2. The CDR3 sequence is 13 residues long. Unmatched junction bases numbered 1, after V lost 8 bases and J lost 2 bases. The germline V gene has CDR1 SGHTA and CDR2 FQGNSA.

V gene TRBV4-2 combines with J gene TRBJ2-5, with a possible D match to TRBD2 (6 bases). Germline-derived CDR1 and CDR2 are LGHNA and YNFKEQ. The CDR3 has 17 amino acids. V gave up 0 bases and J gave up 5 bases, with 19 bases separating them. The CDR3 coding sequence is TGTGCCAGCAGCCAAGAGGCAAGTCCGGGAGTGGGGGAGACCCAGTACTTC. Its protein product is CASSQEASPGVGETQYF.

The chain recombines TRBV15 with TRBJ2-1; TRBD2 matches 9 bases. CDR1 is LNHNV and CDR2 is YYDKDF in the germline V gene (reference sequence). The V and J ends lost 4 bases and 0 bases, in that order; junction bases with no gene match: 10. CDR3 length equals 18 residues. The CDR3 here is CATSTGSGGPSSYNEQFF. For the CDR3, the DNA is TGTGCCACCAGCACCGGGAGCGGGGGGCCCAGCTCCTACAATGAGCAGTTCTTC.

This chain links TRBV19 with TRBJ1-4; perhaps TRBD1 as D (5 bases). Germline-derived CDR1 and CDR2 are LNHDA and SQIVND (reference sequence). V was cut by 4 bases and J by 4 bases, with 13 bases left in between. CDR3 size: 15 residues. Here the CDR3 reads CASSNRQPYNEKLFF. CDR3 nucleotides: TGTGCCAGTAGTAATCGACAGCCATATAATGAAAAACTGTTTTTT.

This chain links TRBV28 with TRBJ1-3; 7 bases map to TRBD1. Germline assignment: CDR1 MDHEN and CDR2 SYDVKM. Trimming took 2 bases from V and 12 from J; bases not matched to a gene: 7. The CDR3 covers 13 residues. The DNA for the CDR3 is TGTGCCAGCAGTTTAACCCCCGACAGGGACATATATTTT. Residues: CASSLTPDRDIYF.

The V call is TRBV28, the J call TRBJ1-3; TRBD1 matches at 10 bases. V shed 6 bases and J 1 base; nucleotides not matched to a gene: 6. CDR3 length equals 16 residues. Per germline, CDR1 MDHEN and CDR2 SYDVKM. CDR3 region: CASRTGGKNSGNTIYF. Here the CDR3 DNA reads TGTGCCAGCAGGACAGGGGGCAAGAATTCTGGAAACACCATATATTTT.

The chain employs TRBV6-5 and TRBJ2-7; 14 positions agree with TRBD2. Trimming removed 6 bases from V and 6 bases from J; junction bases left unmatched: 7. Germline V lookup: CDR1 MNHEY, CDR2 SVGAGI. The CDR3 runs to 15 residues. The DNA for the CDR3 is TGTGCCAGCAGGACTAGCGGGAGGGGAGGCGGCGAGCAGTACTTC. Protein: CASRTSGRGGGEQYF.

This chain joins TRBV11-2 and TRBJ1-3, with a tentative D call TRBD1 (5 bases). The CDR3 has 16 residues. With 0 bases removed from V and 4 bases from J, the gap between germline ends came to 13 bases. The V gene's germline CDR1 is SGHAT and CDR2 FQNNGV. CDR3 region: CASSLDPGVSGNTIYF. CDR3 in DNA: TGTGCCAGCAGCTTAGATCCGGGGGTTTCGGGAAACACCATATATTTT.